This T cell receptor (beta chain) was captured by sequencing in a study of graft-versus-host responses after intestinal transplantation. On the study more broadly: Transplantation in recipients was multivisceral, liver-intestinal, or isolated intestinal.

As to this clone: Its antigen is not identified.

Findings and limits, study-wide: Early declines in HvG clones that occurred post-transplant were associated with peak circulating GvH clone levels. Some GvH clones appeared in ileal mucosa or blood before recipient bone marrow.

The repertoire was sequenced with immunoSEQ multiplex PCR; TCRdb's copy has only in-frame clones and lacks some. The sample lists over 120,000 clones, about 90% occurring once. CDR1 is SGHKS and CDR2 is YYEKEE in the germline V gene (reference sequence). V gave up 2 bases and J gave up 6 bases, with 9 bases separating them. This CDR3 comprises 13 residues. Material: unstimulated CD4+ T cells sorted from spleen or lymph node cells, obtained before intestinal transplant. This TCR came from a human donor who received an intestinal transplant. This chain links TRBV5-5 with TRBJ2-1, with a weak D call TRBD2 (5 bases). CDR3 protein: CASSLISGNEQFF. The CDR3 DNA reads as TGTGCCAGCAGCTTAATAAGCGGCAATGAGCAGTTCTTC.